This T cell receptor (beta chain) emerged from a study of blood T cell repertoires in COVID-19. In the source study's methods: Reference gene primers were amplified, and this amplification served to estimate nucleated cell counts. This table comes from immunoSEQ multiplex PCR, and its TCRdb copy is limited to in-frame clones, with some not included. The V and J calls and the clone size are those of that table, but D and trimming were determined from the DNA. Seen here are about 180,000 clones, 80% observed once, and the top ten hold around 6.3%. Sequences were obtained from peripheral blood. The origin of this receptor is a man aged 70-80 years with active or convalescent COVID-19.

This CDR3 is CAGQYQQGQPQHF. The CDR3 DNA sequence: TGTGCCGGACAATACCAACAGGGGCAGCCCCAGCATTTT. The chain employs TRBV6-6 and TRBJ1-5; 7 bases are a match to TRBD1. This CDR3 is 13 amino acids long. The germline gives CDR1 MNHNY, CDR2 SVGAGI (reference sequence). V shed 11 bases and J 7 bases; nucleotides not matched to a gene: 11.